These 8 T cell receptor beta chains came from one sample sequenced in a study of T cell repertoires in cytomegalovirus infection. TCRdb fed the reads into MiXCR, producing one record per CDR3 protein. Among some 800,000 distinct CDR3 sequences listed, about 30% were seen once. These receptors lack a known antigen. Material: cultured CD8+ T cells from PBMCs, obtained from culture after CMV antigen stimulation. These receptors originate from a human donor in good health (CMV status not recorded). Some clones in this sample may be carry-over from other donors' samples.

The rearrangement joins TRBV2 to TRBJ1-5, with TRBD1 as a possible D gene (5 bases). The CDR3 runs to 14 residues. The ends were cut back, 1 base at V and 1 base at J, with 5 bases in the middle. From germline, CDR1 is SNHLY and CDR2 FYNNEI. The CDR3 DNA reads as TGTGCCAGCAGTGAAGACAGGAGCAATCAGCCCCAGCATTTT. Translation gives CASSEDRSNQPQHF.

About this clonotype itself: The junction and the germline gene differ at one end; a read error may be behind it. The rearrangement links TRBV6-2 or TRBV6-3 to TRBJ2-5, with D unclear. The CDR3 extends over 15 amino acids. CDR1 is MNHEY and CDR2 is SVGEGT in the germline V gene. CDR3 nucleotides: TGTGACAGCATGCTCTACGGCCGCCACCAAGAGACCCAGTACTTC. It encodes CDSMLYGRHQETQYF.

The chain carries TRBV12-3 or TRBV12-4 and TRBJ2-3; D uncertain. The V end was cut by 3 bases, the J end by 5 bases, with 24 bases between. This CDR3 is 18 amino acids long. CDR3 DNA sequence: TGTGCCAGCAGTTTTGAGTTGCGACAAAGGGTACCCGAAGATACGCAGTATTTT. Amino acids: CASSFELRQRVPEDTQYF.

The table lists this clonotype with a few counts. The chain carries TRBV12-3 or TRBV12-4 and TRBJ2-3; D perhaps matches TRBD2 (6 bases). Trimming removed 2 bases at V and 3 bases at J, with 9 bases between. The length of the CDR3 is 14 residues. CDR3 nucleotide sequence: TGTGCCAGCAGTTTAACCGGGACTACAGATACGCAGTATTTT. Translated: CASSLTGTTDTQYF.

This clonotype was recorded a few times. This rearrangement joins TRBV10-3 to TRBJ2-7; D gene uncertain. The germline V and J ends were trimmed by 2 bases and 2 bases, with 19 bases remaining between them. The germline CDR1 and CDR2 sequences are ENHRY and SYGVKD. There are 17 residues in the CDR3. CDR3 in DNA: TGTGCCATCAGTGAGCTGGGATCAGCATACGACACCTACGAGCAGTACTTC. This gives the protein CAISELGSAYDTYEQYF.

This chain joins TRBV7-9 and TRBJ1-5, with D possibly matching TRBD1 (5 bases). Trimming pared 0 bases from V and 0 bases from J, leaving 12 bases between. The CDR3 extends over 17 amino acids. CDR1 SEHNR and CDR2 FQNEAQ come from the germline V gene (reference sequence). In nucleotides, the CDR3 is TGTGCCAGCAGCTTAGCGCAAACGGGGCCTAGCAATCAGCCCCAGCATTTT. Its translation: CASSLAQTGPSNQPQHF.

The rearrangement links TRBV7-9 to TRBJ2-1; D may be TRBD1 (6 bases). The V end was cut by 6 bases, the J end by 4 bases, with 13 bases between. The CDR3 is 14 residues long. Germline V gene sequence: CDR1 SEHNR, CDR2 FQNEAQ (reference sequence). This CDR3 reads CASRGGGIYNEQFF. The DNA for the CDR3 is TGTGCCAGCAGAGGGGGTGGGATATACAATGAGCAGTTCTTC.

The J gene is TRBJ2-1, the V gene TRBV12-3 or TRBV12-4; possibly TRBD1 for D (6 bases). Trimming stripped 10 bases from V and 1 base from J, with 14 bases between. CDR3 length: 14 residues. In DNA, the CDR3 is TGTGCCATTAGGACAAGGGGGTCCTACAATGAGCAGTTCTTC. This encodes CAIRTRGSYNEQFF.